What follows are 14 T cell receptor beta chains derived from one specimen sequenced in a study of T cells in Graves' hyperthyroidism and ophthalmopathy. Amplification of TCR beta CDR3 regions was performed using RNA transcripts as template. The study used the HTBI primer set for a first-round RT-PCR of the TCR CDR3. TCRdb recomputed calls from the multiplex PCR reads with MiXCR, one row per CDR3 protein. The sample holds some 300,000 distinct CDR3 sequences, 15% to 20% seen once. Sequencing was carried out using blood. These receptors all stem from a man younger than 40 with Graves' hyperthyroidism.

This clonotype was picked up a small number of times. The rearrangement uses TRBV7-9 and TRBJ2-1; D might be TRBD2 (6 bases). The germline V gene has CDR1 SEHNR and CDR2 FQNEAQ (reference sequence). The CDR3 contains 14 residues. V lost 5 bases and J lost 4, with 12 bases in between. Here the CDR3 reads CASSIVGGYNEQFF. The CDR3, as DNA: TGTGCCAGCAGCATTGTTGGGGGGTACAATGAGCAGTTCTTC.

This clonotype was detected many times. J is TRBJ2-7 and V is TRBV7-8, with 7 bases fitting TRBD2. The V gene's germline CDR1 is SGHVS and CDR2 FQNEAQ. The CDR3 has 15 residues. Unmatched junction bases numbered 2, after V lost 0 bases and J lost 0 bases. CDR3 sequence reads: CASSLAASGSYEQYF. DNA for the CDR3: TGTGCCAGCAGCTTAGCCGCTAGCGGCTCCTACGAGCAGTACTTC.

This clonotype has only a few counts. The chain carries TRBV15 and TRBJ2-1; D is unresolved. The CDR3 has 12 amino acids. CDR1 and CDR2 (germline): LNHNV, YYDKDF (reference sequence). Trimming took 1 base from V and 8 from J, leaving 6 bases between them. CDR3 residues: CATSRGVYEQFF. DNA for the CDR3: TGTGCCACCAGCAGAGGGGTCTATGAGCAGTTCTTC.

This clonotype was recorded at least ten times. The V gene is TRBV28, the J gene TRBJ1-1, with 7 positions matching TRBD1. The CDR3 totals 13 residues. Per germline, CDR1 MDHEN and CDR2 SYDVKM. Trimming cost V 10 bases and J 0 bases; bases outside gene matches: 5. This chain's CDR3 is CATVRGMNTEAFF. The CDR3 coding sequence is TGTGCCACCGTCAGGGGGATGAACACTGAAGCTTTCTTT.

The chain recombines TRBV5-1 with TRBJ2-1; 8 nucleotides match TRBD1. The CDR3 sequence is 18 residues long. Per the germline V gene, CDR1 is SGHRS and CDR2 is YFSETQ. With 4 bases clipped from V and 9 bases from J, the junction kept 21 bases outside the gene matches. CDR3 loop: CASSPQGVGALARIEQFF. The CDR3 DNA sequence: TGCGCCAGCAGCCCACAGGGGGTGGGGGCTTTGGCAAGGATTGAGCAGTTCTTC.

The V and J genes are TRBV11-2 and TRBJ2-1, with 14 bases fitting TRBD2. The germline gives CDR1 SGHAT, CDR2 FQNNGV. CDR3 length equals 18 residues. Trimming at V came to 5 bases and at J to 6 bases, leaving 12 bases not matched to a gene. This chain's CDR3 is CASSQDGTSGRRSNEQFF. Written as DNA, the CDR3 is TGTGCCAGCAGCCAAGATGGGACTAGCGGGAGACGTAGCAATGAGCAGTTCTTC.

This clonotype has at least ten counts. Written as DNA, the CDR3 is TGTGCCAGCAGCCAAGGGCGGGGGTTTCAGCCCCAGCATTTT. Translated, it gives CASSQGRGFQPQHF. The chain uses TRBV3-1 and TRBJ1-5; maybe TRBD1 (5 bases). With 1 base removed from V and 6 bases from J, the gap between germline ends came to 10 bases. CDR1 LGHDT and CDR2 YNNKEL come from the germline V gene (reference sequence). CDR3 size: 14 residues.

This clonotype was counted many times. J is TRBJ2-5 and V is TRBV30, with 9 bases that match TRBD1. Germline V CDR1 and CDR2: GTSNPN, SVGIG (reference sequence). The CDR3 covers 13 residues. V gave up 5 bases and J gave up 6 bases; unmatched junction bases: 7. In nucleotides, the CDR3 is TGTGCCTGGGGGAAGGGACAGGGACAGACCCAGTACTTC. Its protein is CAWGKGQGQTQYF.

The chain carries TRBV6-5 and TRBJ2-1; TRBD1 is a possible D gene (7 bases). The better agreement between TRBJ2-7 and the DNA end casts doubt on the J call. Germline CDR1 and CDR2: MNHEY and SVGAGI. This CDR3 contains 14 residues. DNA for the CDR3: TGTGCCAGCAGTTACTCGGAGGGGGCCAGTGAGCAGTACTTC. Residues: CASSYSEGASEQYF.

Remarks on this clonotype: Likely a read error: the CDR3 ends without its conserved phenylalanine or tryptophan. The V call is TRBV2, the J call TRBJ2-6; maybe TRBD1 (5 bases). V lost 6 bases, J lost 0 bases, and 6 bases lay in between. Germline V gene data show CDR1 as SNHLY and CDR2 as FYNNEI. The CDR3 length is 14 residues. This CDR3 reads CASRDSSGANVLTL. The CDR3 DNA reads as TGTGCCAGCAGAGACAGCTCTGGGGCCAACGTCCTGACTCTC.

Turning to this clonotype: Possible read error: a much larger clone is one base away. This chain joins TRBV12-3 or TRBV12-4 and TRBJ2-7; the D is unclear. Trimming took 6 bases from V and 6 from J, leaving 12 bases between them. The CDR3 sequence is 12 residues long. This chain's CDR3 is CASSIPWVEQYF. DNA of the CDR3: TGTGCCAGCAGCATCCCATGGGTCGAGCAGTACTTC.

In its sample, this clonotype was seen many times. The chain links TRBV28 to TRBJ2-3; no definite D call. Germline V gene sequence: CDR1 MDHEN, CDR2 SYDVKM. The CDR3 loop spans 11 amino acids. Trimming shortened V by 5 bases and J by 6 bases, and 6 bases separated the two germline ends. The CDR3 loop reads CASSELDTQYF. DNA for the CDR3: TGTGCCAGCAGTGAACTCGATACGCAGTATTTT.

At least ten counts were recorded for this clonotype. The chain carries TRBV3-1 and TRBJ1-1; D possibly corresponds to TRBD1 (6 bases). Per germline, CDR1 LGHDT and CDR2 YNNKEL (reference sequence). V lost 0 bases and J 1 base, leaving 18 bases between the germline ends. This CDR3 contains 18 residues. CDR3 loop: CASSQDQAGAFGNTEAFF. The CDR3 DNA reads as TGTGCCAGCAGCCAAGATCAGGCAGGGGCGTTTGGGAACACTGAAGCTTTCTTT.

The sample holds many counts of this clonotype. The chain uses TRBV7-9 and TRBJ2-7, with D tentatively TRBD1 (6 bases). Trimming pared 1 base from V and 2 bases from J, leaving 12 bases between. Germline values: CDR1 SEHNR, CDR2 FQNEAQ (reference sequence). The CDR3 contains 15 residues. CDR3 residues: CASSLVQGDPYEQYF. The DNA of the CDR3 is TGTGCCAGCAGCTTAGTACAGGGAGATCCCTACGAGCAGTACTTC.